The rows below give T cell receptor beta chains drawn from one sample of a study of vaccination and CD4 T cells after COVID-19. MiXCR, applied by TCRdb to the PCR reads, yields one record per CDR3 protein. The repertoire holds some 14,000 distinct CDR3 sequences, with 30% as singletons. Antigens for these TCRs are unknown. The sequenced sample was cultured CD4+ T cells from blood. The origin of the receptors is a human donor with COVID-19. Both conserved end residues are part of each CDR3. D genes are given only for firm matches. Rows give clone size only sometimes, using once, few, many, or a class for an expanded clone.

D: TRBD1; size: .; V: TRBV5-3; J: TRBJ2-7; CDR3: CASSYGQGAEQYF; DNA: TGTGCCAGCAGCTACGGACAGGGAGCCGAGCAGTACTTC
D: .; size: few; V: TRBV10-3; J: TRBJ2-7; CDR3: CAISESRSSSSYEQYF; DNA: TGTGCCATCAGTGAGTCTCGCAGCTCGAGCTCCTACGAGCAGTACTTC
D: .; size: few; V: TRBV2; J: TRBJ1-3; CDR3: CASSPRGLSGNTIYF; DNA: TGTGCCAGCAGTCCCCGAGGTCTTTCTGGAAACACCATATATTTT
D: .; size: .; V: TRBV6-1; J: TRBJ1-2; CDR3: CASSERGGYGYTF; DNA: TGTGCCAGCAGTGAACGGGGGGGGTATGGCTACACCTTC
D: TRBD1; size: .; V: TRBV12-3/TRBV12-4; J: TRBJ1-2; CDR3: CASSLGDRDTYGYTF; DNA: TGTGCCAGCAGTTTGGGGGACAGGGACACCTATGGCTACACCTTC
D: TRBD2; size: .; V: TRBV7-8; J: TRBJ2-3; CDR3: CASSQLAGGLDTQYF; DNA: TGTGCCAGCAGCCAACTAGCGGGGGGGCTTGATACGCAGTATTTT
D: .; size: few; V: TRBV6-1; J: TRBJ1-1; CDR3: CASSDQKRMNTEAFF; DNA: TGTGCCAGCAGTGACCAGAAGCGGATGAACACTGAAGCTTTCTTT
D: TRBD2; size: .; V: TRBV7-9; J: TRBJ2-6; CDR3: CASRKTSASSGANVLTF; DNA: TGTGCCAGCAGAAAGACTAGCGCCAGCTCTGGGGCCAACGTCCTGACTTTC
D: TRBD2; size: .; V: TRBV12-3/TRBV12-4; J: TRBJ2-7; CDR3: CASSELAGGPYYEQYF; DNA: TGTGCCAGCAGCGAACTAGCGGGGGGCCCCTACTACGAGCAGTACTTC
D: TRBD2; size: few; V: TRBV7-2; J: TRBJ2-5; CDR3: CASSLGGTQETQYF; DNA: TGTGCCAGCAGCTTGGGAGGGACCCAAGAGACCCAGTACTTC
D: TRBD1; size: few; V: TRBV27; J: TRBJ1-5; CDR3: CASSLGQGWKGPQHF; DNA: TGTGCCAGCAGTTTGGGACAGGGTTGGAAGGGGCCCCAGCATTTT
D: TRBD1; size: .; V: TRBV20-1; J: TRBJ1-2; CDR3: CSARTGRGDYGYTF; DNA: TGCAGTGCTAGGACCGGCAGGGGGGACTATGGCTACACCTTC
D: .; size: .; V: TRBV21-1; J: TRBJ2-7; CDR3: CASLWTVIRDRIREQYF; DNA: TGTGCCAGCCTCTGGACGGTCATCCGGGACAGGATCCGCGAGCAGTACTTC
D: .; size: .; V: TRBV6-4; J: TRBJ2-4; CDR3: CASSVGVGNIQYF; DNA: TGTGCCAGCAGTGTCGGGGTCGGAAACATTCAGTACTTC
D: .; size: few; V: TRBV2; J: TRBJ1-5; CDR3: CASTRSTSGNQPQHF; DNA: TGTGCCAGCACGAGGTCTACTTCGGGCAATCAGCCCCAGCATTTT
D: TRBD1; size: .; V: TRBV10-3; J: TRBJ1-2; CDR3: CAISRTGNHPSSNYGYTF; DNA: TGTGCCATCAGTAGGACAGGGAACCACCCGTCGTCTAACTATGGCTACACCTTC
D: .; size: .; V: TRBV7-6; J: TRBJ2-2; CDR3: CASSLSEGKTGELFF; DNA: TGTGCCAGCAGCTTATCCGAGGGGAAAACCGGGGAGCTGTTTTTT
D: .; size: few; V: TRBV2; J: TRBJ2-3; CDR3: CASRGTSTDTQYF; DNA: TGTGCCAGCAGAGGTACTAGCACAGATACGCAGTATTTT
D: TRBD1; size: few; V: TRBV19; J: TRBJ1-5; CDR3: CASSGGQGVLGNQPQHF; DNA: TGTGCCAGTAGTGGGGGACAGGGGGTGCTGGGCAATCAGCCCCAGCATTTT
D: TRBD2; size: .; V: TRBV11-3; J: TRBJ2-4; CDR3: CASSLDLAGGPNIQYF; DNA: TGTGCCAGCAGCTTAGACCTGGCGGGGGGCCCGAACATTCAGTACTTC
D: .; size: .; V: TRBV6-1; J: TRBJ1-5; CDR3: CASREHSNQPQHF; DNA: TGTGCCAGCAGAGAACATAGCAATCAGCCCCAGCATTTT
D: .; size: .; V: TRBV20-1; J: TRBJ2-4; CDR3: CSARDGGIKNIQYF; DNA: TGCAGTGCTAGAGATGGGGGGATCAAAAACATTCAGTACTTC
D: TRBD1; size: few; V: TRBV30; J: TRBJ2-5; CDR3: CACTGTETLGTQYF; DNA: TGTGCCTGCACCGGGACAGAGACATTAGGGACCCAGTACTTC
D: TRBD1; size: few; V: TRBV5-6; J: TRBJ1-5; CDR3: CASSHTVLPGQGLGNQPQHF; DNA: TGTGCCAGCAGCCACACTGTATTACCGGGACAGGGTCTGGGCAATCAGCCCCAGCATTTT
D: .; size: .; V: TRBV7-2; J: TRBJ2-7; CDR3: CASSLGPAPAVQYF; DNA: TGTGCCAGCAGCCTTGGGCCCGCCCCAGCGGTGCAGTACTTC
D: .; size: few; V: TRBV5-4; J: TRBJ1-5; CDR3: CASSPDYNQPQHF; DNA: TGTGCCAGCAGCCCGGATTACAATCAGCCCCAGCATTTT
D: .; size: .; V: TRBV20-1; J: TRBJ2-7; CDR3: CSARVPGGKIYEQYF; DNA: TGCAGTGCTAGAGTTCCGGGTGGGAAAATCTACGAGCAGTACTTC
D: .; size: .; V: TRBV2; J: TRBJ1-1; CDR3: CASSNAGKNTEAFF; DNA: TGTGCCAGCAGTAATGCAGGGAAAAACACTGAAGCTTTCTTT
D: .; size: .; V: TRBV7-2; J: TRBJ2-5; CDR3: CASSPAGIPETQYF; DNA: TGTGCCAGCAGCCCGGCCGGGATCCCCGAGACCCAGTACTTC
D: .; size: .; V: TRBV11-1; J: TRBJ2-6; CDR3: CASSWGRISGANVLTF; DNA: TGTGCCAGCAGCTGGGGTAGGATCTCTGGGGCCAACGTCCTGACTTTC
D: .; size: .; V: TRBV19; J: TRBJ1-1; CDR3: CASSFPLKGSEAFF; DNA: TGTGCCAGTAGTTTCCCCCTGAAGGGTTCCGAAGCTTTCTTT
D: TRBD2; size: .; V: TRBV24-1; J: TRBJ2-1; CDR3: CATSDPHQNSGASYNEQFF; DNA: TGTGCCACCAGTGACCCACACCAGAATAGCGGGGCCTCCTACAATGAGCAGTTCTTC
D: .; size: .; V: TRBV11-1; J: TRBJ1-1; CDR3: CASSFRERTEAFF; DNA: TGTGCCAGCAGCTTCAGGGAGCGCACTGAAGCTTTCTTT
D: .; size: .; V: TRBV28; J: TRBJ2-5; CDR3: CASRATLPQETQYF; DNA: TGTGCCAGCAGGGCAACACTCCCGCAAGAGACCCAGTACTTC
D: .; size: .; V: TRBV1; J: TRBJ2-3; CDR3: CTSSQDPWLAGGAGTDTQYF; DNA: TGCACCAGCAGCCAAGATCCTTGGCTAGCGGGGGGGGCTGGGACAGATACGCAGTATTTT
D: TRBD2; size: once; V: TRBV6-2/TRBV6-3; J: TRBJ2-3; CDR3: CASSYSLAGTDTQYF; DNA: TGTGCCAGCAGTTACTCCCTAGCGGGCACAGATACGCAGTATTTT
D: .; size: few; V: TRBV20-1; J: TRBJ1-5; CDR3: CSAREGGAGRDQPQHF; DNA: TGCAGTGCTAGAGAGGGAGGGGCAGGCCGGGATCAGCCCCAGCATTTT
D: TRBD1; size: .; V: TRBV5-6; J: TRBJ1-5; CDR3: CASSLKTGGRLAQHF; DNA: TGTGCCAGCAGCTTGAAGACAGGGGGCCGTTTGGCCCAGCATTTT
D: TRBD1; size: .; V: TRBV12-5; J: TRBJ2-7; CDR3: CASEGTGGHEQYF; DNA: TGTGCTAGTGAAGGGACAGGGGGTCACGAGCAGTACTTC
D: .; size: .; V: TRBV7-9; J: TRBJ1-5; CDR3: CASSSDSVNQPQHF; DNA: TGTGCCAGCAGCTCCGACAGCGTCAATCAGCCCCAGCATTTT
D: .; size: .; V: TRBV5-8; J: TRBJ2-3; CDR3: CASSNGFDTQYF; DNA: TGTGCCAGCAGCAACGGTTTCGATACGCAGTATTTT
D: TRBD1; size: medium-sized; V: TRBV15; J: TRBJ1-3; CDR3: CATSWDRGNGNTIYF; DNA: TGTGCCACCAGCTGGGACAGGGGGAATGGAAACACCATATATTTT